This T cell receptor beta chain was identified in a study of T cell responses to AZD1222 COVID-19 vaccine (dated by TCRdb to about 2021). Background for the entire study: AZD1222 recipients given second doses at about 4 weeks or at about 12 weeks were pooled, since spike-specific TCR depth and breadth were not found to differ between the two schedules. A total of over 230 trial participants underwent TCR sequencing, of whom nearly 210 had received two doses of AZD1222 and about 25 had received two doses of the MenACWY control vaccine. Trial participants were enrolled by age into 18-55, 56-69 and 70-plus year subgroups, with approximately 150, 28 and 58 TCR-sequenced participants respectively.

Study-wide conclusions, independent of this receptor: Participants were mostly white British, with more females than males. The authors suggested clonal diversity may have been underestimated. Vaccine-associated CD4 TCRs spanned the whole spike protein, with dominant responses in regions 160-218 and 743-854. The 56-69-year group was small, and its depth increase did not reach significance, likely because of low power. Epitopes outside the regions mutated in the B.1.351 and B.1.1.7 variants were reportedly recognized by nearly half of the unique spike-specific TCRs. After two AZD1222 doses, both the breadth and the depth of spike-specific TCRs were significantly higher than at day 0 and than in MenACWY recipients. Because no day 14 peak-response samples were available, the repertoires could be characterized only after the peak T cell response. Conclusions about previously exposed vaccinees are limited because only a handful of AZD1222 recipients were SARS-CoV-2 seropositive at baseline.

Concerning this clone: The antigen it recognizes is unknown. The input lacks base qualities; no much larger clone sits a single base away.

CDR1 and CDR2, looked up from the germline V gene, are SGDLS and YYNGEE. Measured from the cysteine to the phenylalanine, the CDR3 is 15 residues long. CDR3 DNA is the only sequence kept; it has 45 bases, read in frame from the first base. V lost 0 bases and J lost 1 base, and the count of bases not matched to a germline gene is 3. The sample's time point label is to be understood as: baseline before first vaccination. Vaccinee samples came from UK trials COV001 and COV002, including a single-blind randomized controlled phase 2/3 trial of AZD1222 (ChAdOx1 nCoV-19) in healthy adults. For TCRbeta chain sequencing, PBMC samples were collected from trial participants at day 0 and at day 28 after the second dose. The CDR3 regions of human TCRbeta chains were analyzed by immunosequencing. The study's own analysis went as follows. TCRs in the repertoires were compared against a reference library of SARS-CoV-2-specific TCRs that had been generated with the MIRA antigen-specificity platform. Breadth meant the fraction of unique TCRs that were SARS-CoV-2-associated, whereas depth meant the fraction of total T cells that were SARS-CoV-2-associated. Using the MIRA data, each spike-specific TCR was assigned both to the spike region to which the TCR was reactive and to a CD4 or CD8 class. Log10-transformed breadth and depth values were compared by one-way ANOVA with Sidak's multiple comparisons tests. Not all clones reach the TCRdb copy of this immuneACCESS table, which keeps in-frame sequences only. Checked studies attribute under half of the gap to unresolved V genes and leave the rest unexplained. For V, J and clone size, that table is used; D and trimming come from the DNA. The sample includes 90,000 to 120,000 clones, with 89% observed a single time. Of the sample, approximately 7% falls within the top ten clones.

This sequence was found in an adult in good health. The chain links TRBV9 with TRBJ2-7, with TRBD2 matching 8 junction bases. Sample: peripheral blood, taken on day 0 of AZD1222 vaccination. The DNA sequence reads TGTGCCAGCAGCGTAGACGGGAGGGATTCCTACGAGCAGTACTTC. It specifies CASSVDGRDSYEQYF.